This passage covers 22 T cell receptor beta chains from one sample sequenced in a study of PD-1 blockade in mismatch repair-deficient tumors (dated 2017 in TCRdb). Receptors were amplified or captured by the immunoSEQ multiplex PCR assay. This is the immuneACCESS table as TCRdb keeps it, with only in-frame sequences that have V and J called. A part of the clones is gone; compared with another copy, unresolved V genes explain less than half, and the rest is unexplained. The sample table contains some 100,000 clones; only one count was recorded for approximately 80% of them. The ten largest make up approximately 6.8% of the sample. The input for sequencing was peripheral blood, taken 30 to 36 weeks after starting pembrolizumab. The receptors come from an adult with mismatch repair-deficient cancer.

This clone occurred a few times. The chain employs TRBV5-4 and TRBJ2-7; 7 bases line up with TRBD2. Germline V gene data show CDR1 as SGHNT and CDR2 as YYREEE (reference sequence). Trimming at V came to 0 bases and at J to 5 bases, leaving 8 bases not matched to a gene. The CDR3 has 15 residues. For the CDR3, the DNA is TGTGCCAGCAGCTTGGAGGGGTTAGCGGGTGACGAGCAGTACTTC. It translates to CASSLEGLAGDEQYF. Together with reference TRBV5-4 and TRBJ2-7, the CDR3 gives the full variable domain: ETGVTQSPTHLIKTRGQQVTLRCSSQSGHNTVSWYQQALGQGPQFIFQYYREEENGRGNFPPRFSGLQFPNYSSELNVNALELDDSALYLCASSLEGLAGDEQYFGPGTRLTVT.

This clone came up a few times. The CDR3 DNA sequence: TGTGCCAGTAGTATCACTGGAACAAAGGTCGAGCAGTACTTC. This encodes CASSITGTKVEQYF. The chain is built from TRBV19 and TRBJ2-7; D ambiguous. CDR3 size: 14 residues. V lost 3 bases, J lost 6 bases, and 15 bases lay in between. CDR1 is LNHDA, CDR2 SQIVND, per germline (reference sequence).

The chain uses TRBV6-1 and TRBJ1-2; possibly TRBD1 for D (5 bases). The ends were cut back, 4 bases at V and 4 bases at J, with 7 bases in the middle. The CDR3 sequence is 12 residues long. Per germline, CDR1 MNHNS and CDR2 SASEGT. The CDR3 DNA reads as TGTGCCAGCAGTGGGGGCGCCTATGGCTACACCTTC. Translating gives CASSGGAYGYTF.

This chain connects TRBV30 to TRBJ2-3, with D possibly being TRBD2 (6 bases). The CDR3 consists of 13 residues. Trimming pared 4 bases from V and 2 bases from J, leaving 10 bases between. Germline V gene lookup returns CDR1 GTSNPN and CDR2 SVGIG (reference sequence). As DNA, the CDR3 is TGTGCCTGGATGGGCGGGACCACAGATACGCAGTATTTT. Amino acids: CAWMGGTTDTQYF.

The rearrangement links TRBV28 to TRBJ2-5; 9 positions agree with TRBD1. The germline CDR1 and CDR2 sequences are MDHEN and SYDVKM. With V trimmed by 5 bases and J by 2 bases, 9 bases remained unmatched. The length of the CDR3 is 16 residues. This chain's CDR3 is CASSITGTGNQETQYF. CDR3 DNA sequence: TGTGCCAGCAGTATAACCGGGACAGGGAATCAAGAGACCCAGTACTTC.

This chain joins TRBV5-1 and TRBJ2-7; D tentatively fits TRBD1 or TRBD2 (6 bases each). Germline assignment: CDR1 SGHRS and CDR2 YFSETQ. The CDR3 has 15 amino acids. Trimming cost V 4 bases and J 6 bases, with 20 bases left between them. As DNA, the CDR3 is TGCGCCAGCAGCACGGAGGGGGGAGGAGGTCGCGAGCAGTACTTC. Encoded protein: CASSTEGGGGREQYF.

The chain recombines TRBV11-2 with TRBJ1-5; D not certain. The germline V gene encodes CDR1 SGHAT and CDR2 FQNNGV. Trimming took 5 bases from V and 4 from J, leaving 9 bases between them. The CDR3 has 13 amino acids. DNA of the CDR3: TGTGCCAGCAGCGGCGGGCCGAATCAGCCCCAGCATTTT. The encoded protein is CASSGGPNQPQHF.

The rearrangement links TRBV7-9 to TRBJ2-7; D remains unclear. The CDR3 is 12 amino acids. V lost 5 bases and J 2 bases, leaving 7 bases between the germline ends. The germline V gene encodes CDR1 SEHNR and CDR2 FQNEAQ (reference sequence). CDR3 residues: CASSPRTYEQYF. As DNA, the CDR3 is TGTGCCAGCAGCCCACGGACCTACGAGCAGTACTTC.

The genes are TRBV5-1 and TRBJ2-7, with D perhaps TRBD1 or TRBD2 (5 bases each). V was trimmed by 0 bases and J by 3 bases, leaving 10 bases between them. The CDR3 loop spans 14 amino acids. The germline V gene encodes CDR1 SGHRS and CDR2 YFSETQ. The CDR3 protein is CASSLAGDLYEQYF. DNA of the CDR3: TGCGCCAGCAGCTTGGCTGGGGACCTCTACGAGCAGTACTTC.

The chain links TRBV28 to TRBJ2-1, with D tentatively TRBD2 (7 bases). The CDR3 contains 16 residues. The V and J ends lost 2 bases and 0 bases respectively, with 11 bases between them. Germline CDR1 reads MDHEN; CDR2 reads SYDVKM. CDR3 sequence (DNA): TGTGCCAGCAGTTTAGGGGGGGGCAACTCCTACAATGAGCAGTTCTTC. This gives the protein CASSLGGGNSYNEQFF.

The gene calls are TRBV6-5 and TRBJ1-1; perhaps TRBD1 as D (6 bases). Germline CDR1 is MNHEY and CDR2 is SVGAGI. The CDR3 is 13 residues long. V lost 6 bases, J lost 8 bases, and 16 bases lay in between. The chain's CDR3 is CASRPSTGTEAFF. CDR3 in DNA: TGTGCCAGCAGGCCATCTACCGGGACAGAAGCTTTCTTT.

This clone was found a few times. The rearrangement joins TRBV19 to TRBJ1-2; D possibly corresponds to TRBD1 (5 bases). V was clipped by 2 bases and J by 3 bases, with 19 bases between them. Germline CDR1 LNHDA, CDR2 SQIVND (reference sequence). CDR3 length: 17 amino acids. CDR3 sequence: CASSISAKSAGDYGYTF. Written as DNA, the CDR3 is TGTGCCAGTAGTATATCGGCCAAGTCCGCGGGGGACTATGGCTACACCTTC.

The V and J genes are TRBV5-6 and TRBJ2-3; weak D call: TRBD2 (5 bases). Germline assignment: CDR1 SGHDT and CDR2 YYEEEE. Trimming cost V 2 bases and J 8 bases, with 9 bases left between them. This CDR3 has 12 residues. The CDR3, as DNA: TGTGCCAGCAGCTTAGAGGGTAGTACGCAGTATTTT. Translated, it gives CASSLEGSTQYF.

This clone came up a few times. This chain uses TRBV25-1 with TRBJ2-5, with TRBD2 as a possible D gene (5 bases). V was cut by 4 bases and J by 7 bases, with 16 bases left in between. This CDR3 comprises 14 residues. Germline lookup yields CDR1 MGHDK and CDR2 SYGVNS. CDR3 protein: CASSASGTWGTQYF. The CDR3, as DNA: TGTGCCAGCAGTGCGAGCGGTACTTGGGGGACCCAGTACTTC.

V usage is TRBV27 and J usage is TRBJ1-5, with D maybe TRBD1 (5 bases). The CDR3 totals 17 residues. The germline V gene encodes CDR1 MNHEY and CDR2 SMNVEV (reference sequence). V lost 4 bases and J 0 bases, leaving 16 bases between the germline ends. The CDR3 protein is CASSSATGPYSNQPQHF. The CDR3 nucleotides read TGTGCCAGCAGTTCGGCAACGGGGCCCTATAGCAATCAGCCCCAGCATTTT.

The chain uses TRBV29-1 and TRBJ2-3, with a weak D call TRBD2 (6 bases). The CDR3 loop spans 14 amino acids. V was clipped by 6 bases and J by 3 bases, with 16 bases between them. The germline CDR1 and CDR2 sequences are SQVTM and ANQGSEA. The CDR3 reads CSVTRLTDTDTQYF. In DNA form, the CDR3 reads TGCAGCGTGACTAGGTTGACAGATACAGATACGCAGTATTTT.

The DNA of the CDR3 is TGTGCTAGTGGCCCCGGACGGTTGAACACTGAAGCTTTCTTT. Amino acids: CASGPGRLNTEAFF. The chain couples TRBV12-5 to TRBJ1-1; D is uncertain. This CDR3 is 14 amino acids long. Trimming took 6 bases from V and 0 from J, leaving 11 bases between them. The germline gives CDR1 LGHNT, CDR2 FRNRAP.

The DNA of the CDR3 is TGTGCCAGCAGCCGATCCCCGGGACTAGCGGGACGGAACACCGGGGAGCTGTTTTTT. Translated: CASSRSPGLAGRNTGELFF. The chain is built from TRBV14 and TRBJ2-2; 13 bases align to TRBD2. V was pared by 4 bases and J by 1 base, with 9 bases of the junction left unmatched. This CDR3 has 19 amino acids. Germline V lookup: CDR1 SGHDN, CDR2 FVKESK.

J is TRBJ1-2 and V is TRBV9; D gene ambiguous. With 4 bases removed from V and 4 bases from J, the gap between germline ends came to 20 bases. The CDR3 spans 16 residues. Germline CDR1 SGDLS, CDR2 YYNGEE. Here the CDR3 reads CASSSSSQRFFYGYTF. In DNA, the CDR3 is TGTGCCAGCAGCTCATCATCCCAGCGTTTCTTCTATGGCTACACCTTC.

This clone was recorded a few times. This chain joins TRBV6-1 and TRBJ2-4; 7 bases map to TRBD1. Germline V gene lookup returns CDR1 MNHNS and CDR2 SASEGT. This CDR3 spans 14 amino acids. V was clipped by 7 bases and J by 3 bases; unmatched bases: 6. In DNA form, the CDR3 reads TGTGCCAGCACCGGGACAGTAGACAAAAACATTCAGTACTTC. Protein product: CASTGTVDKNIQYF.

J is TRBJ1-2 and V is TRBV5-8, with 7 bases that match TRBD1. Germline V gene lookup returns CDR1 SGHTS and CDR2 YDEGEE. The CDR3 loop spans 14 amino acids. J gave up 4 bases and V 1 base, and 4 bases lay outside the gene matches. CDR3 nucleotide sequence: TGTGCCAGCAGCTTGCTGGGACAGACCTATGGCTACACCTTC. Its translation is CASSLLGQTYGYTF. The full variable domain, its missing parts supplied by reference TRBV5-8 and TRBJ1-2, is EAGVTQSPTHLIKTRGQQATLRCSPISGHTSVYWYQQALGLGLQFLLWYDEGEERNRGNFPPRFSGRQFPNYSSELNVNALELEDSALYLCASSLLGQTYGYTFGSGTRLTVV.

CDR3 in amino acids: CASSPARGLAWNEQFF. DNA of the CDR3: TGCGCCAGCAGCCCGGCCAGGGGACTAGCGTGGAATGAGCAGTTCTTC. This chain connects TRBV5-1 to TRBJ2-1, with TRBD2 identical over 10 bases. The CDR3 consists of 16 residues. V was pared by 4 bases and J by 7 bases, with 11 bases of the junction left unmatched. The germline CDR1 and CDR2 sequences are SGHRS and YFSETQ.